The subject of this entry is one T cell receptor (beta chain). The sample holds a few counts of this clonotype. It has no known antigen specificity. One base away there is no much larger clone; base qualities are not given. This specimen comes from a study of CD8 T cells in ankylosing spondylitis (dated by TCRdb to about 2017). Turning to the overall study: T cell receptor beta repertoires were profiled in healthy donors and ankylosing spondylitis patients so that disease-linked TCR variants could be found. In total, the full study cohort was made up of approximately 99 healthy donors and 20 to 25 ankylosing spondylitis patients. Peripheral blood was sampled, and synovial fluid was additionally collected from ankylosing spondylitis patients.

The germline V gene encodes CDR1 KGHSH and CDR2 LQKENI. The CDR3 covers 13 residues, taking in both the cysteine and the phenylalanine. Of all the DNA, just the CDR3 is kept, 39 bases in frame from base 1. V loses 6 bases, J loses 5 bases, and the germline ends lie 13 bases apart. These reads were obtained on an Illumina HiSeq 2500. Quantitative 5'-RACE with molecular barcodes was used to prepare TCR beta libraries. On the study's bioinformatics: To identify disease-linked TCR variants, a new computational method was used, one built on a probabilistic model of VDJ rearrangement. TCRdb trimmed public reads at Q25 via fastp, called clones via MiXCR and kept in-frame beta chains. Identical CDR3 proteins give one entry, which carries the most common genes and DNA. The V and J calls reflect TCRdb's pipeline rather than the authors' work. This sample lists 300,000 to 350,000 distinct CDR3 sequences; about a fifth were detected once. The ten largest clones capture 3.5% of the sample.

The paper as a whole reports these results and caveats: Blood from ankylosing spondylitis patients appeared to be characterized by a TCR beta motif composed of about eight highly homologous amino acid variants. A CD8+ phenotype was shown by the disease-linked clones, which were found at relatively low frequencies in peripheral blood. Some TCR beta motif variants had previously been reported in synovial fluid and blood of reactive arthritis patients, which suggested common disease-initiation mechanisms. According to the report, matched synovial fluid samples from ankylosing spondylitis patients were significantly enriched for the disease-linked clones.

The sequencing sample was made of blood, either unsorted or a sorted T cell fraction (not recorded which). The receptor comes from a female donor with ankylosing spondylitis or in good health (not recorded which). Recombination linked TRBV18 to TRBJ1-1; tentative D gene TRBD1, with 6 bases matching. The CDR3 region reads CASSQGKDTEAFF. The DNA is as follows: TGTGCCAGCTCCCAGGGGAAGGATACTGAAGCTTTCTTT.